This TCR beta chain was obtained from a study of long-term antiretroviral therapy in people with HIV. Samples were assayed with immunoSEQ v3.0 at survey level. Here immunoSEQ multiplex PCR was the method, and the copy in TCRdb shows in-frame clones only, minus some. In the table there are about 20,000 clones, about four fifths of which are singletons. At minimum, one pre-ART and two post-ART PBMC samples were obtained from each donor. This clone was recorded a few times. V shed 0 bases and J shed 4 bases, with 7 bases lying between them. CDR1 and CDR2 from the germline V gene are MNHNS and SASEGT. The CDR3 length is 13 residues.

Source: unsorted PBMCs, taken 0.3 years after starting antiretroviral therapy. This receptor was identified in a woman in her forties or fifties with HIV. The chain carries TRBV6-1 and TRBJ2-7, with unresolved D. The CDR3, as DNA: TGTGCCAGCAGTGAAGCGGCGGTATACGAGCAGTACGTC. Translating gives CASSEAAVYEQYV.